A single T cell receptor (beta chain) is shown here with its context. CDR1 MNHNS and CDR2 SASEGT come from the germline V gene. The ends were cut back, 5 bases at V and 10 bases at J, with 15 bases in the middle. This CDR3 has 14 residues. The content of samples before DNA extraction was about 0.9-11 million cryopreserved PBMC. The authors ran the immunoSEQ assay, v3.0, at survey level. Only in-frame clones appear in the TCRdb table, and some are missing; sequencing was by immunoSEQ multiplex PCR. In the table there are 20,000 to 25,000 clones, about 80% of which are singletons. This record belongs to a study of long-term antiretroviral therapy in people with HIV.

The chain couples TRBV6-1 to TRBJ1-6, with a possible D match to TRBD1 (6 bases). The TCR was taken from a man aged 35 to 55 with HIV. Specimen: unsorted PBMCs, collected 0.5 years before starting antiretroviral therapy. As DNA, the CDR3 is TGTGCCAGCAGTCTACAGGGATTTGGGTCACCCCTCCACTTT. Its protein product is CASSLQGFGSPLHF.